Shown below are 16 T cell receptor beta chains from a single sample sequenced in a study of early T cells in non-severe SARS-CoV-2 infection. Via MiXCR, TCRdb re-called the 5' RACE reads, giving one row per CDR3 protein. The data contain under 30,000 distinct CDR3 sequences, more than 3.5% of them seen just once; the ten biggest clones take up around a sixth. Material for sequencing was whole blood. The receptors originated from an adult who was a healthcare worker with PCR-confirmed SARS-CoV-2 infection or an uninfected control (not recorded which).

This clonotype appeared many times. One junction end disagrees with the germline gene, perhaps due to a read error. J is TRBJ2-3 and V is TRBV7-3; D is possibly TRBD2 (5 bases). The germline V gene encodes CDR1 SGHTA and CDR2 FQGTGA. The CDR3 loop spans 13 amino acids. CDR3 bases: TGTGCCAGGAGCTTTTCGGGGACAGATACGCAGTATTTT. Amino acids: CARSFSGTDTQYF.

This clonotype came up many times. The chain recombines TRBV7-2 with TRBJ2-7; TRBD1 might be the D (5 bases). The germline V gene encodes CDR1 SGHTA and CDR2 FQGNSA. The CDR3 has 13 residues. Trimming took 5 bases from V and 2 from J, leaving 10 bases between them. CDR3 residues: CASSRQKAYEQYF. CDR3 DNA: TGTGCCAGCAGCAGACAGAAAGCCTACGAGCAGTACTTC.

This clonotype showed up many times. The chain joins TRBV20-1 to TRBJ1-6, with D maybe TRBD1 (6 bases). The CDR3 runs 13 residues. Trimming stripped 6 bases from V and 8 bases from J, with 14 bases between. Germline assignment: CDR1 DFQATT and CDR2 SNEGSKA (reference sequence). The CDR3 DNA follows: TGCAGTGCGGAACGGGGGCGGGATTCACCCCTCCACTTT. This encodes CSAERGRDSPLHF.

This clonotype was recorded only once. Possible read error: a much larger clone is one base away. J is TRBJ2-2 and V is TRBV15; 9 nucleotides match TRBD2. The CDR3 runs 16 residues. In germline, CDR1 is LNHNV, CDR2 YYDKDF (reference sequence). This CDR3 reads CATGRGSGSSSGELFF. CDR3 in DNA: TGTGCCACCGGCAGAGGTAGCGGGAGTTCTTCTGGGGAGCTGTTTTTT. Using reference TRBV15 and TRBJ2-2 for the parts outside the CDR3, the full variable domain is DAMVIQNPRYQVTQFGKPVTLSCSQTLNHNVMYWYQQKSSQAPKLLFHYYDKDFNNEADTPDNFQSRRPNTSFCFLDIRSPGLGDTAMYLCATGRGSGSSSGELFFGEGSRLTVL.

In its sample, this clonotype was seen many times. V is TRBV24-1 and J is TRBJ2-1, with 11 positions matching TRBD2. The junction had 5 bases not matched to a gene; V was cut back by 1 base and J by 7 bases. The length of the CDR3 is 16 residues. Per the germline V gene, CDR1 is KGHDR and CDR2 is SFDVKD. The CDR3 sequence is CATSDFGSGRENEQFF. The DNA for the CDR3 is TGTGCCACCAGTGATTTTGGTAGCGGGAGGGAAAATGAGCAGTTCTTC.

There are many counts of this clonotype. The chain recombines TRBV20-1 with TRBJ2-1; no clear D. The CDR3 spans 14 residues. V shed 3 bases and J shed 0 bases, with 9 bases lying between them. Germline V gives CDR1 DFQATT, CDR2 SNEGSKA (reference sequence). This chain's CDR3 is CSARNLYSYNEQFF. In DNA, the CDR3 is TGCAGTGCTAGGAACTTGTACTCCTACAATGAGCAGTTCTTC.

This clonotype appeared many times. V and J are TRBV28 and TRBJ1-2, with D hard to call. This CDR3 spans 13 amino acids. Germline V gene lookup returns CDR1 MDHEN and CDR2 SYDVKM. The V end was cut by 3 bases, the J end by 4 bases, with 9 bases between. CDR3 amino acids: CASSFEQVYGYTF. The CDR3 coding sequence is TGTGCCAGCAGTTTCGAACAAGTCTATGGCTACACCTTC.

This clonotype was counted at least ten times. The chain joins TRBV2 to TRBJ2-5; D is perhaps TRBD1 or TRBD2 (6 bases each). The CDR3 spans 13 residues. From germline, CDR1 is SNHLY and CDR2 FYNNEI. The V and J ends lost 6 bases and 3 bases respectively, with 11 bases between them. The CDR3 sequence: CASRGGREETQYF. As DNA, the CDR3 is TGTGCCAGCAGGGGGGGCAGGGAAGAGACCCAGTACTTC.

This clonotype appeared many times. The chain has TRBV11-2 and TRBJ2-7; D uncertain. Trimming took 0 bases from V and 4 from J, leaving 7 bases between them. CDR3 size: 13 residues. Germline V gene sequence: CDR1 SGHAT, CDR2 FQNNGV. CDR3 loop: CASSLDPLYEQYF. As DNA, the CDR3 is TGTGCCAGCAGCTTAGATCCGTTGTACGAGCAGTACTTC.

This chain joins TRBV7-2 and TRBJ2-4, with D tentatively TRBD1 (6 bases). The CDR3 runs to 14 residues. Trimming left V 2 bases short and J 5 bases short, with 10 bases between. Germline V gene data show CDR1 as SGHTA and CDR2 as FQGNSA. CDR3: CASSLRGKENIQYF. Written as DNA, the CDR3 is TGTGCCAGCAGCTTAAGGGGGAAAGAAAACATTCAGTACTTC.

In its sample, this clonotype was seen many times. The genes are TRBV20-1 and TRBJ1-5; 9 bases line up with TRBD1. CDR3 length: 12 amino acids. J lost 6 bases, V lost 5 bases, and 2 bases had no gene match. Looked up from germline, CDR1 is DFQATT and CDR2 is SNEGSKA (reference sequence). The CDR3 is CSASQGAQPQHF. The CDR3 DNA is TGCAGTGCTTCACAGGGGGCTCAGCCCCAGCATTTT.

This clonotype has at least ten counts. The chain employs TRBV6-2 or TRBV6-3 and TRBJ1-5, with D possibly matching TRBD1 (6 bases). Trimming removed 4 bases from V and 6 bases from J, with 25 bases in between. The germline V gene has CDR1 MNHEY and CDR2 SVGEGT. The CDR3 totals 18 residues. CDR3 coding DNA: TGTGCCAGCAGTTCTATCCGAGGACAGAAAAAATATCGTCAGCCCCAGCATTTT. Its protein product is CASSSIRGQKKYRQPQHF.

This clonotype was recorded many times. This chain uses TRBV24-1 with TRBJ2-2; 9 bases are a match to TRBD2. Germline lookup yields CDR1 KGHDR and CDR2 SFDVKD. The CDR3 extends over 15 amino acids. Trimming cost V 6 bases and J 4 bases; bases outside gene matches: 5. DNA of the CDR3: TGTGCCACCAGTTCGCTAGCGGGAAGCACCGGGGAGCTGTTTTTT. It translates to CATSSLAGSTGELFF.

This clonotype was detected ten times or more. CDR3 loop: CSVLTGEQYF. In DNA, the CDR3 is TGCAGCGTCCTGACTGGCGAGCAGTACTTC. The chain combines TRBV29-1 with TRBJ2-7; D is undetermined. The germline gives CDR1 SQVTM, CDR2 ANQGSEA. V dropped 6 bases and J dropped 6 bases, with 9 bases sitting between them. The CDR3 is 10 amino acids.

The sample holds a few counts of this clonotype. This rearrangement joins TRBV4-1 to TRBJ2-7, with TRBD2 identical over 16 bases. Germline CDR1 MGHRA, CDR2 YSYEKL. The CDR3 consists of 20 residues. Germline trimming cut 0 bases from V and 4 bases from J; bases unmatched to any gene: 12. CDR3 sequence reads: CASSQDRTGTSGRAFYEQYF. The DNA for the CDR3 is TGCGCCAGCAGCCAAGATCGCACCGGGACTAGCGGGAGGGCCTTTTACGAGCAGTACTTC.

This clonotype was recorded at least ten times. This sequence joins TRBV20-1 and TRBJ2-7; 8 bases line up with TRBD2. With V trimmed by 6 bases and J by 4 bases, 8 bases remained unmatched. Germline V gene lookup returns CDR1 DFQATT and CDR2 SNEGSKA (reference sequence). The CDR3 contains 13 residues. The CDR3, as DNA: TGCAGTGCGGCAACTAGCGGTCTTTACGAGCAGTACTTC. This codes for CSAATSGLYEQYF.